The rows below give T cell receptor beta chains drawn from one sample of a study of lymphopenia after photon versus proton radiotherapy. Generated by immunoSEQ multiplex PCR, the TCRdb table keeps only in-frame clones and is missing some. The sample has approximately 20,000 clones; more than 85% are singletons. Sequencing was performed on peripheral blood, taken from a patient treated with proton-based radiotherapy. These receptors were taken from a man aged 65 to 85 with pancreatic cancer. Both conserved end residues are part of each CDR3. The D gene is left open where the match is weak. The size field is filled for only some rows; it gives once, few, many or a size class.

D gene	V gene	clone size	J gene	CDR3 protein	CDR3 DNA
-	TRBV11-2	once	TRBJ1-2	CASSPLQGGYTF	TGTGCCAGCAGCCCCCTCCAGGGAGGCTACACCTTC
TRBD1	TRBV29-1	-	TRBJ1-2	CSFPRTGGSGYTF	TGCAGCTTCCCCAGGACAGGGGGGTCGGGCTACACCTTC
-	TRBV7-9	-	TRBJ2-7	CASTHRNLASGEQYF	TGTGCCAGCACCCACCGGAATCTCGCAAGCGGAGAGCAGTACTTC
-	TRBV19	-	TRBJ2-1	CASSSDRARNEQFF	TGTGCCAGTAGTAGCGATAGAGCACGCAATGAGCAGTTCTTC
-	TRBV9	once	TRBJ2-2	CASRDSGVGELFF	TGTGCCAGCAGAGATTCAGGGGTCGGGGAGCTGTTTTTT
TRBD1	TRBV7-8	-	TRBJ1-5	CASSLTGTDNQPQHF	TGTGCCAGCAGCTTAACCGGGACAGATAATCAGCCCCAGCATTTT
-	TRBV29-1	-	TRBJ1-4	CSVEREKLFF	TGCAGCGTTGAACGTGAAAAACTGTTTTTT
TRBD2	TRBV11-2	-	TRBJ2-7	CASSSQRGSSYEQYF	TGTGCCAGCAGCTCGCAGCGGGGGAGCTCCTACGAGCAGTACTTC
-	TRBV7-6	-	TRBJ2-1	CASSLGPGAYNEQFF	TGTGCCAGCAGCTTAGGGCCGGGGGCCTACAATGAGCAGTTCTTC
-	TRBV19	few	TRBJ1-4	CASRVQEATNEKLFF	TGTGCCAGTAGGGTACAGGAGGCAACTAATGAAAAACTGTTTTTT
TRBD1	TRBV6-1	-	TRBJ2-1	CASSEVGRTGDRGKLRQFF	TGTGCCAGCAGTGAAGTCGGAAGGACCGGGGACAGGGGAAAGCTGAGGCAGTTCTTC
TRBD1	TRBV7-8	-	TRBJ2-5	CASSLAQGVETQYF	TGTGCCAGCAGCTTAGCACAGGGGGTAGAGACCCAGTACTTC
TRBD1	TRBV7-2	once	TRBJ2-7	CASSPTGQGVREQYF	TGTGCCAGCAGCCCGACGGGACAGGGAGTACGGGAGCAGTACTTC
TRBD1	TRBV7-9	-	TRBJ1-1	CASSAAGTVNTEAFF	TGTGCCAGCAGCGCAGCCGGGACAGTGAACACTGAAGCTTTCTTT
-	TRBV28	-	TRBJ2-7	CASRQTLYAEQYF	TGTGCCAGCAGACAGACACTATATGCCGAGCAGTACTTC
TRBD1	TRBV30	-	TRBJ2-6	CAWGRQGTGANVLTF	TGTGCCTGGGGTAGACAGGGCACTGGGGCCAACGTCCTGACTTTC
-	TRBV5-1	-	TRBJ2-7	CASSLASPDSLYEQYF	TGCGCCAGCAGCTTGGCGTCGCCCGACAGTCTCTACGAGCAGTACTTC
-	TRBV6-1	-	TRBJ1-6	CASKGRSGSPLHF	TGTGCCAGCAAGGGCAGATCGGGCTCACCCCTCCACTTT
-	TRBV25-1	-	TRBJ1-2	CASSKGLSHYGYTF	TGTGCCAGCAGCAAGGGACTCTCCCACTATGGCTACACCTTC
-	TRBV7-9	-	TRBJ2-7	CASSLVGATYEQYF	TGTGCCAGCAGCTTAGTAGGGGCTACCTACGAGCAGTACTTC
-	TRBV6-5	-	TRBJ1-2	CASSYDGLYGYTF	TGTGCCAGCAGTTACGACGGACTCTATGGCTACACCTTC
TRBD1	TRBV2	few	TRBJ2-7	CASSGDRGAGEQYF	TGTGCCAGCTCCGGGGACAGGGGGGCGGGAGAGCAGTACTTC
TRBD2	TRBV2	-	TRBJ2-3	CASTPAGNSDTQYF	TGTGCCAGCACTCCAGCGGGGAACTCAGATACGCAGTATTTT
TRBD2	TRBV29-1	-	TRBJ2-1	CSAARLAVDNEQFF	TGCAGCGCCGCACGACTAGCGGTTGACAATGAGCAGTTCTTC
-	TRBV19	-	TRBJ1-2	CASSIMGNLPGYGYTF	TGTGCCAGTAGTATAATGGGAAATCTACCGGGATATGGCTACACCTTC
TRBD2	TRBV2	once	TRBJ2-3	CASNGLAGYTDTQYF	TGTGCCAGCAATGGACTAGCGGGGTACACAGATACGCAGTATTTT
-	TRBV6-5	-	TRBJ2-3	CASSWRGSTDTQYF	TGTGCCAGCAGTTGGAGGGGTAGCACAGATACGCAGTATTTT
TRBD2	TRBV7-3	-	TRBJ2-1	CASSLLAVTYNEQFF	TGTGCCAGCAGCTTACTAGCGGTGACCTACAATGAGCAGTTCTTC
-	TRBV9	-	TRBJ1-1	CASSPRRQMDTEAFF	TGTGCCAGCAGCCCCCGGAGGCAGATGGACACTGAAGCTTTCTTT
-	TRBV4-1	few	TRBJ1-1	CASSQVYEEAFF	TGCGCCAGCAGCCAAGTTTACGAAGAAGCTTTCTTT
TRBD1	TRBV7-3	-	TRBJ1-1	CASSRTGITEAFF	TGTGCCAGCAGCCGGACAGGGATCACTGAAGCTTTCTTT
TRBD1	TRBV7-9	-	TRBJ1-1	CASSFGQGGAFF	TGTGCCAGCAGCTTCGGACAGGGGGGAGCTTTCTTT
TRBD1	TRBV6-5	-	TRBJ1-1	CASFYRGGRTEAFF	TGTGCCAGCTTTTACAGGGGTGGGAGGACTGAAGCTTTCTTT
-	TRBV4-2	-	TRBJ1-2	CASSQVGGTYGYTF	TGTGCCAGCAGCCAGGTCGGCGGAACTTATGGCTACACCTTC
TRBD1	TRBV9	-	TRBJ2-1	CASSPRQGQRDEQFF	TGTGCCAGCAGCCCCCGACAGGGGCAACGGGATGAGCAGTTCTTC
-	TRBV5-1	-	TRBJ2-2	CASSETGELFF	TGCGCCAGCAGCGAAACCGGGGAGCTGTTTTTT
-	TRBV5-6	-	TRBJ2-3	CASSLTDTQYF	TGTGCCAGCAGCTTGACAGATACGCAGTATTTT
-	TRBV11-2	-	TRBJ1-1	CASSLGATEAFF	TGTGCCAGCAGCTTAGGGGCCACTGAAGCTTTCTTT
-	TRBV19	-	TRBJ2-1	CASSIVRGSSYNEQFF	TGTGCCAGTAGTATAGTGCGGGGTAGCTCCTACAATGAGCAGTTCTTC
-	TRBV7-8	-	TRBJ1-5	CASSLARRGQEPQHF	TGTGCCAGCAGCTTAGCGCGCCGAGGACAAGAGCCCCAGCATTTT
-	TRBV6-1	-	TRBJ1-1	CASIGIRGAIFAFF	TGTGCCAGCATTGGTATCCGGGGGGCAATTTTTGCTTTCTTT
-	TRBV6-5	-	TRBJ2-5	CASSYGLAEETQYF	TGTGCCAGCAGTTACGGGCTAGCCGAAGAGACCCAGTACTTC
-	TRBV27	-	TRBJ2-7	CASSFRGFDEQYF	TGTGCCAGCAGTTTCAGGGGCTTCGACGAGCAGTACTTC
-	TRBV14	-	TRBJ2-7	CASSQDYIGSYEQYF	TGTGCCAGCAGCCAAGATTATATAGGGTCCTACGAGCAGTACTTC
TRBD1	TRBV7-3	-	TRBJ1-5	CASSPGQGAGGNQPQHF	TGTGCCAGCAGCCCGGGACAGGGGGCGGGGGGCAATCAGCCCCAGCATTTT
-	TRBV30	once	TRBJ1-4	CAWSYVNEKLFF	TGTGCCTGGAGTTATGTTAATGAAAAACTGTTTTTT
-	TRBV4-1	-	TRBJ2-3	CASSQQTSTDTQYF	TGCGCCAGCAGCCAACAAACTAGCACAGATACGCAGTATTTT
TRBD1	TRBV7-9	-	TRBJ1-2	CASTRTGGNYGYTF	TGTGCCAGCACCCGGACAGGGGGCAACTATGGCTACACCTTC
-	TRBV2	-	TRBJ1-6	CASVMTYALHF	TGTGCCAGCGTGATGACGTATGCCCTCCACTTT
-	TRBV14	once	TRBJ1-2	CASRPTDGRYGYTF	TGTGCCAGCCGGCCGACAGACGGGCGCTATGGCTACACCTTC
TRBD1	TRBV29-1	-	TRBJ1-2	CSAGTEGNYGYTF	TGCAGCGCCGGGACAGAAGGCAACTATGGCTACACCTTC
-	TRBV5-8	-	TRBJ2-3	CASRVGVWGTDTQYF	TGTGCCAGCAGGGTGGGGGTCTGGGGCACAGATACGCAGTATTTT